One TCR beta chain is described in this entry. The target antigen is unknown. In the PCR, 60 Vbeta and 13 Jbeta primers were used. The data were produced by immunoSEQ multiplex PCR, yet TCRdb's version contains in-frame clones alone and is incomplete. Of more than 55,000 clones detected, roughly 80% appear once; the ten largest clones hold about 4%. Donors had nominal health at sampling but likely had unrecorded immune exposures. Germline CDR1 and CDR2: MNHNS and SASEGT. CDR3 length: 16 amino acids. Losses at the gene ends were 1 base for V and 6 bases for J; bases not matched to a gene: 6. This sample stems from a study of cytomegalovirus exposure and HLA in healthy donors. Findings and caveats of the study: Published work reported that the classifier diagnosed cytomegalovirus status with high specificity and sensitivity. Sequencing artifact likely explains a cluster of highly shared sequence variants. For TCR beta chains, V- and J-gene trimming was later linked to a missense DCLRE1C variant.

This clonotype was sampled from a woman aged 35 to 49 in good health and CMV-seronegative. Material for sequencing was PBMCs. The V gene is TRBV6-1, the J gene TRBJ2-5, with TRBD2 matching 12 bases. The CDR3 reads CASSEVLAGGVQTQYF. CDR3 in DNA: TGTGCCAGCAGTGAAGTCCTAGCGGGAGGGGTCCAGACCCAGTACTTC.